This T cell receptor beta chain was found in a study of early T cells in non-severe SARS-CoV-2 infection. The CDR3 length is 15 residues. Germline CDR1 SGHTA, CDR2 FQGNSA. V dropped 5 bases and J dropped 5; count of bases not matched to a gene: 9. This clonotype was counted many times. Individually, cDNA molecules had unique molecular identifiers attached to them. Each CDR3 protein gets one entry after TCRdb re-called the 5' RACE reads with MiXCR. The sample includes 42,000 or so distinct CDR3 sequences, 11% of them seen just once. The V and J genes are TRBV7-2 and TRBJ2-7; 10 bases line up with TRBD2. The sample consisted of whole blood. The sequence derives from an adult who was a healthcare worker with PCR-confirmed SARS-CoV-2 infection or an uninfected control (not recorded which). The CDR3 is CASSPRGAGGHEQYF. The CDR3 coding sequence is TGTGCCAGCAGCCCCCGTGGAGCGGGAGGGCACGAGCAGTACTTC.